The rows below give T cell receptor beta chains drawn from one sample of a study of PD-1 blockade in mismatch repair-deficient tumors. The repertoire was sequenced with immunoSEQ multiplex PCR; TCRdb's copy has only in-frame clones and lacks some. The profile covers approximately 120,000 clones, with roughly nine tenths appearing a single time and around an eighth taken by the ten largest. The sequences come from peripheral blood, collected 44 weeks after starting pembrolizumab. The receptors stem from an adult with mismatch repair-deficient cancer. Both conserved end residues are part of each CDR3. A D gene is named only where the DNA matches it firmly. Only part of the rows carry a size: once, few, many, or a class if the clone is expanded.

CDR3 protein: CASSGQVYNEQFF; CDR3 DNA: TGCGCCAGCAGTGGTCAGGTCTACAATGAGCAGTTCTTC; clone size: .; V gene: TRBV10-1; D gene: .; J gene: TRBJ2-1
CDR3 protein: CASTWRLGGNYGYTF; CDR3 DNA: TGTGCCAGTACCTGGCGTTTGGGGGGGAACTATGGCTACACCTTC; clone size: .; V gene: TRBV19; D gene: .; J gene: TRBJ1-2
CDR3 protein: CASRSRGDYGYTF; CDR3 DNA: TGTGCCAGCAGGTCCCGGGGCGACTATGGCTACACCTTC; clone size: .; V gene: TRBV28; D gene: .; J gene: TRBJ1-2
CDR3 protein: CAWRRGEKLFF; CDR3 DNA: TGTGCCTGGAGGAGGGGCGAAAAACTGTTTTTT; clone size: .; V gene: TRBV30; D gene: .; J gene: TRBJ1-4
CDR3 protein: CSVERSGRNF; CDR3 DNA: TGCAGCGTTGAACGGAGCGGGAGGAATTTT; clone size: .; V gene: TRBV29-1; D gene: TRBD2; J gene: TRBJ2-3
CDR3 protein: CASSQQSFGEGPNTEAFF; CDR3 DNA: .; clone size: once; V gene: TRBV4-3; D gene: .; J gene: TRBJ1-1
CDR3 protein: CASSEALTFLEQYF; CDR3 DNA: TGTGCCAGCAGTGAAGCGCTTACATTTCTCGAGCAGTACTTC; clone size: .; V gene: TRBV2; D gene: .; J gene: TRBJ2-7
CDR3 protein: CASSQAVAGGEQYF; CDR3 DNA: TGCGCCAGCAGCCAAGCTGTGGCAGGGGGGGAGCAGTACTTC; clone size: .; V gene: TRBV4-3; D gene: .; J gene: TRBJ2-7
CDR3 protein: CASSSYLQGGSYEQYF; CDR3 DNA: TGTGCCAGCAGCTCCTACTTACAGGGAGGATCCTACGAGCAGTACTTC; clone size: .; V gene: TRBV7-7; D gene: .; J gene: TRBJ2-7
CDR3 protein: CASRAGVNTEAFF; CDR3 DNA: TGTGCCAGCAGAGCAGGGGTGAACACTGAAGCTTTCTTT; clone size: .; V gene: TRBV27; D gene: .; J gene: TRBJ1-1
CDR3 protein: CASRGGSYEQYF; CDR3 DNA: TGTGCCAGTAGGGGAGGGTCGTACGAGCAGTACTTC; clone size: .; V gene: TRBV19; D gene: TRBD2; J gene: TRBJ2-7
CDR3 protein: CSVGTSDKETQYF; CDR3 DNA: TGCAGCGTGGGGACTAGCGATAAAGAGACCCAGTACTTC; clone size: .; V gene: TRBV29-1; D gene: TRBD2; J gene: TRBJ2-5
CDR3 protein: CAIGGTSGLKVREQYF; CDR3 DNA: TGTGCCATCGGGGGAACTAGCGGCTTAAAGGTACGCGAGCAGTACTTC; clone size: .; V gene: TRBV10-3; D gene: TRBD2; J gene: TRBJ2-7
CDR3 protein: CASSENPQETQYF; CDR3 DNA: TGTGCCAGCAGTGAGAACCCACAAGAGACCCAGTACTTC; clone size: .; V gene: TRBV2; D gene: .; J gene: TRBJ2-5
CDR3 protein: CAWSHGGNTEAFF; CDR3 DNA: TGTGCCTGGTCCCACGGGGGGAACACTGAAGCTTTCTTT; clone size: .; V gene: TRBV30; D gene: .; J gene: TRBJ1-1
CDR3 protein: CASSLDFVGAFGDEQYF; CDR3 DNA: TGTGCCAGCAGCTTAGATTTTGTAGGGGCTTTCGGCGACGAGCAGTACTTC; clone size: .; V gene: TRBV11-3; D gene: .; J gene: TRBJ2-7
CDR3 protein: CASSLVGGWDTGELFF; CDR3 DNA: TGTGCCAGCAGCTTAGTGGGGGGTTGGGACACCGGGGAGCTGTTTTTT; clone size: .; V gene: TRBV7-8; D gene: .; J gene: TRBJ2-2